A single sample is the source of the 25 T cell receptor beta chains below, sequenced in a study of T-cell reconstitution after alpha-beta-depleted transplantation in children. Preparation of the TCRbeta library was carried out with unique molecular identifiers. In TCRdb, the PCR reads were re-called with MiXCR into one record per CDR3 protein. The sample contains about 610,000 distinct CDR3 sequences, about 10% of which appear only once. This sample comprised PBMCs from the stem cell graft donor, obtained from the stem cell graft. These receptors were collected from a human donor who donated a stem cell graft to a child with acute myeloid leukemia.

The chain recombines TRBV6-2 or TRBV6-3 with TRBJ1-1; D may be TRBD1 (6 bases). The V gene's germline CDR1 is MNHEY and CDR2 SVGEGT. The V end was cut by 2 bases, the J end by 0 bases, with 19 bases between. This CDR3 has 18 residues. CDR3 nucleotide sequence: TGTGCCAGCAGTTACCGGCGGGGGGGCCGGGATATGAACACTGAAGCTTTCTTT. This translates into CASSYRRGGRDMNTEAFF.

This clonotype came up once. The V and J genes are TRBV20-1 and TRBJ1-4, with D perhaps TRBD1 (6 bases). The germline CDR1 and CDR2 sequences are DFQATT and SNEGSKA (reference sequence). The germline V and J ends were trimmed by 1 base and 8 bases, with 11 bases remaining between them. This CDR3 has 13 amino acids. This chain's CDR3 is CSARGRGVEKLFF. CDR3 nucleotide sequence: TGCAGTGCTAGAGGCAGGGGTGTGGAAAAACTGTTTTTT.

This clonotype has more than one count but fewer than ten. The chain has TRBV28 and TRBJ2-2; 7 bases align to TRBD2. The V gene end was trimmed by 6 bases and the J gene end by 6 bases; junction bases not matched to a gene: 10. The germline V gene has CDR1 MDHEN and CDR2 SYDVKM. This CDR3 spans 15 amino acids. The CDR3 DNA is TGTGCCAGCAGCTGGGACTACCGAGAGGCCGGGGAGCTGTTTTTT. It encodes CASSWDYREAGELFF.

In this sample, this clonotype turned up many times. The chain recombines TRBV7-2 with TRBJ2-2, with 11 bases fitting TRBD2. From germline, CDR1 is SGHTA and CDR2 FQGNSA. This CDR3 has 15 residues. V lost 5 bases and J lost 5; bases outside the gene matches: 4. The CDR3 loop reads CASSTTSGGTGELFF. In DNA, the CDR3 is TGTGCCAGCAGCACAACTAGCGGGGGTACCGGGGAGCTGTTTTTT.

This clonotype came up a few times. The chain joins TRBV3-1 to TRBJ2-5, with 9 bases lining up with TRBD2. Trimming cost V 6 bases and J 5 bases; bases outside gene matches: 10. The CDR3 contains 15 residues. Germline V CDR1 and CDR2: LGHDT, YNNKEL (reference sequence). CDR3 loop: CASSASGTAWETQYF. Written as DNA, the CDR3 is TGTGCCAGCAGTGCTAGCGGGACCGCCTGGGAGACCCAGTACTTC.

The V call is TRBV24-1, the J call TRBJ2-1; 10 bases fit TRBD2. Trimming cost V 4 bases and J 6 bases; bases outside gene matches: 5. Germline V gives CDR1 KGHDR, CDR2 SFDVKD. The CDR3 extends over 15 amino acids. The DNA of the CDR3 is TGTGCCACCAGTGAGGGGGGACTAGCGATCAATGAGCAGTTCTTC. This encodes CATSEGGLAINEQFF.

This clonotype was seen a handful of times. The rearrangement uses TRBV3-1 and TRBJ2-3; D might be TRBD2 (6 bases). V shed 7 bases and J shed 4 bases, with 18 bases lying between them. Germline V gene data show CDR1 as LGHDT and CDR2 as YNNKEL (reference sequence). This CDR3 is built from 15 residues. As DNA, the CDR3 is TGTGCCAGCAACCCGTCTTTACGGGACTCAGATACGCAGTATTTT. This sequence encodes CASNPSLRDSDTQYF.

The genes are TRBV7-2 and TRBJ2-7, with D perhaps TRBD1 (6 bases). The germline CDR1 and CDR2 sequences are SGHTA and FQGNSA. This CDR3 spans 12 amino acids. V lost 2 bases and J 6 bases, leaving 8 bases between the germline ends. The CDR3 is CASSLQGTEQYF. The CDR3 nucleotides read TGTGCCAGCAGCTTACAGGGGACCGAGCAGTACTTC.

This clonotype was detected ten times or more. This chain connects TRBV9 to TRBJ2-1; 9 bases agree with TRBD1. V lost 5 bases and J lost 6; bases outside the gene matches: 12. Germline lookup yields CDR1 SGDLS and CDR2 YYNGEE. CDR3 length: 16 residues. CDR3 nucleotide sequence: TGTGCCAGCAGTCTTTCCGGGACAGGGCAGGGCAATGAGCAGTTCTTC. It encodes CASSLSGTGQGNEQFF.

The chain has TRBV9 and TRBJ2-1; D call uncertain. Trimming stripped 3 bases from V and 9 bases from J, with 13 bases between. Germline-derived CDR1 and CDR2 are SGDLS and YYNGEE. This CDR3 comprises 13 residues. CDR3 protein: CASSARPESEQFF. The CDR3 DNA follows: TGTGCCAGCAGCGCCCGGCCTGAAAGTGAGCAGTTCTTC.

V is TRBV15 and J is TRBJ1-5, with no clear D. The germline V and J ends were trimmed by 8 bases and 7 bases, with 15 bases remaining between them. CDR1 and CDR2 (germline): LNHNV, YYDKDF (reference sequence). The CDR3 length is 13 residues. In DNA, the CDR3 is TGTGCCACCCATCGGGGAGGAGAACAGCCCCAGCATTTT. This translates into CATHRGGEQPQHF.

This chain connects TRBV6-5 to TRBJ1-6; D not certain. Trimming pared 1 base from V and 10 bases from J, leaving 11 bases between. The germline gives CDR1 MNHEY, CDR2 SVGAGI. CDR3 length: 14 residues. The CDR3 DNA sequence: TGTGCCAGCAGTTACTGGGCTCCGACGTCACCCCTCCACTTT. It codes for CASSYWAPTSPLHF.

About this clonotype itself: The junction departs from the called germline gene at one end, perhaps through a read error. The chain joins TRBV12-3 or TRBV12-4 to TRBJ2-1; TRBD2 agrees at 11 bases. The CDR3 is made up of 17 amino acids. The CDR3 spells CASSHETGTSGYNEEFF. CDR3 sequence (DNA): TGTGCCAGCAGCCACGAAACCGGGACTAGCGGCTACAATGAGGAGTTCTTC.

The table lists this clonotype with a few counts. V is TRBV14 and J is TRBJ2-7; 10 bases line up with TRBD1. CDR1 is SGHDN, CDR2 FVKESK, per germline. V shed 0 bases, J shed 3 bases, and the junction held 5 bases outside the gene matches. This CDR3 region has 16 residues. The CDR3 loop reads CASSQDLGTGVYEQYF. The CDR3, as DNA: TGTGCCAGCAGCCAAGATTTAGGGACAGGGGTCTACGAGCAGTACTTC.

This clonotype was found many times. This sequence joins TRBV29-1 and TRBJ2-5; 8 bases fit TRBD2. The germline V gene encodes CDR1 SQVTM and CDR2 ANQGSEA. The CDR3 covers 17 residues. Losses at the gene ends were 0 bases for V and 2 bases for J; bases not matched to a gene: 11. CDR3 in DNA: TGCAGCGTTGAAGAATGGAACGGGAGGGCCGGGCAAGAGACCCAGTACTTC. Residues: CSVEEWNGRAGQETQYF. Full variable domain (remainder filled in from reference TRBV29-1 and TRBJ2-5): SAVISQKPSRDICQRGTSLTIQCQVDSQVTMMFWYRQQPGQSLTLIATANQGSEATYESGFVIDKFPISRPNLTFSTLTVSNMSPEDSSIYLCSVEEWNGRAGQETQYFGPGTRLLVL.

There are a few counts of this clonotype. This chain links TRBV6-1 with TRBJ1-2, with 7 bases that match TRBD1. CDR1 MNHNS and CDR2 SASEGT come from the germline V gene. The CDR3 is 13 amino acids. The J segment lost 6 bases and the V segment lost 5 bases, leaving 6 bases of the junction unmatched. The CDR3 sequence: CASSLGTEDGYTF. CDR3 bases: TGTGCCAGCAGTCTCGGGACAGAGGATGGCTACACCTTC.

The V gene is TRBV30, the J gene TRBJ2-7; D is undetermined. This CDR3 has 14 amino acids. Trimming removed 2 bases from V and 0 bases from J, with 11 bases in between. Germline V gives CDR1 GTSNPN, CDR2 SVGIG (reference sequence). CDR3 loop: CAWSPGSYSYEQYF. The CDR3 DNA sequence: TGTGCCTGGAGTCCCGGGTCATACTCCTACGAGCAGTACTTC.

The table lists this clonotype with many counts. The CDR3: CSVHTGGRNEQYF. In DNA form, the CDR3 reads TGCAGCGTTCACACAGGGGGAAGGAACGAGCAGTACTTC. The rearrangement joins TRBV29-1 to TRBJ2-7, with 8 bases lining up with TRBD1. Per the germline V gene, CDR1 is SQVTM and CDR2 is ANQGSEA. V lost 5 bases, J lost 5 bases, and 8 bases stayed unmatched. The CDR3 sequence is 13 residues long.

This chain joins TRBV7-8 and TRBJ2-1; unclear D gene. The CDR3 length is 13 residues. Germline V gives CDR1 SGHVS, CDR2 FQNEAQ. V lost 4 bases, J lost 0 bases, and 4 bases lay in between. The DNA for the CDR3 is TGTGCCAGCAGCTACATCTCCTACAATGAGCAGTTCTTC. Translated, it gives CASSYISYNEQFF.

As concerns this clonotype: The junction does not match germline at one end; this may be a read error. The CDR3 DNA reads as TGTGCCACCAATCGGGACTGCAAACGTTCTGGGGCCAACGTCCGGACTTTC. It yields the protein CATNRDCKRSGANVRTF. The V and J genes are TRBV24-1 and TRBJ2-6, with D tentatively TRBD2 (6 bases). Germline-derived CDR1 and CDR2 are KGHDR and SFDVKD. The CDR3 is 17 residues long.

At least ten counts were recorded for this clonotype. The chain employs TRBV5-1 and TRBJ2-1; 8 positions agree with TRBD1. The CDR3 sequence is 15 residues long. J gave up 12 bases and V 0 bases, and 11 bases lay outside the gene matches. Germline V CDR1 and CDR2: SGHRS, YFSETQ. The CDR3 bases are TGCGCCAGCAGCTTGGCCGGGGGACAGGCCCAAGGGCAGTTCTTC. This gives the protein CASSLAGGQAQGQFF.

In this sample, this clonotype turned up a few times. The chain joins TRBV6-1 to TRBJ2-3, with 9 bases that match TRBD2. This CDR3 has 20 amino acids. Looked up from germline, CDR1 is MNHNS and CDR2 is SASEGT. Trimming took 0 bases from V and 2 from J; bases not matched to a gene: 15. The CDR3 reads CASSEALRTSANRNTDTQYF. The CDR3 nucleotides are TGTGCCAGCAGTGAAGCGCTTCGGACTAGCGCAAACCGAAACACAGATACGCAGTATTTT.

This clonotype was counted ten times or more. V and J are TRBV5-1 and TRBJ1-3, with D unclear. In germline, CDR1 is SGHRS, CDR2 YFSETQ. The CDR3 has 15 amino acids. Trimming took 3 bases from V and 4 from J, leaving 14 bases between them. CDR3 in amino acids: CASSSGGLGGNTIYF. The DNA of the CDR3 is TGCGCCAGCAGCTCGGGAGGGTTAGGAGGAAACACCATATATTTT.

The J gene is TRBJ2-5, the V gene TRBV20-1; TRBD2 matches at 9 bases. Losses at the gene ends were 7 bases for V and 4 bases for J; bases not matched to a gene: 7. This CDR3 is 13 amino acids long. In germline, CDR1 is DFQATT, CDR2 SNEGSKA (reference sequence). The CDR3 region has the DNA TGCAGTGAGCGCGGGAGGGTTCTAGAGACCCAGTACTTC. Amino acids: CSERGRVLETQYF.

This clonotype was picked up many times. V is TRBV7-9 and J is TRBJ2-5; 12 bases align to TRBD2. The CDR3 contains 16 residues. V lost 3 bases, J lost 2 bases, and 4 bases stayed unmatched. CDR1 is SEHNR, CDR2 FQNEAQ, per germline (reference sequence). CDR3 in DNA: TGTGCCAGCAGCTTTCGGACTAGCGGGGCTCAAGAGACCCAGTACTTC. Protein product: CASSFRTSGAQETQYF.